This TCR beta chain was obtained from a study of T cells in Graves' hyperthyroidism and ophthalmopathy (dated by TCRdb to about 2019). Notes on the research overall: Peripheral blood was collected at initial diagnosis, before any treatment. In addition, the study compared T-cell repertoires in thyroid tissue and in blood from about 6 Graves' hyperthyroidism patients. Once sampling was done, hyperthyroidism patients were given methimazole at a starting dose of 30 mg daily, whereas ophthalmopathy patients were given high-dose intravenous methylprednisolone. Prospective prediction of ophthalmopathy was tested in an independent validation cohort of some 19 hyperthyroidism patients and 15 to 17 patients who later progressed to ophthalmopathy. To identify distinguishing TCR V-J signatures, a discovery cohort of 100 or so patients was used, comprising 40 to 45 with Graves' ophthalmopathy and around 57 with stable Graves' hyperthyroidism. The roughly 100 discovery patients were randomly divided into training and test sets at a 7:3 ratio. The paper describes TCR Vbeta CDR3 sequencing of roughly 130 peripheral blood samples, made up of some 42 ophthalmopathy patients, 70 to 75 hyperthyroidism patients and roughly 17 progressor patients. What the authors observed across the whole study: Most expanded thyroid clonotypes (frequency above 0.001) were also found in blood, which suggests that blood repertoires may mirror thyroid immune responses. In validation, progression to ophthalmopathy was predicted by the model with 70% to 71% sensitivity and 72.22% specificity, a median of 6.5 months before onset. Ophthalmopathy was separated from stable hyperthyroidism by a 13 V-J signature model, with roughly 88% sensitivity and roughly 81% specificity obtained in cross-validation and 80%/75% obtained in testing. Sample size was not statistically predetermined, and investigators were not blinded to group allocation.

To note about this clonotype: No antigen is known for it. The germline gene is not matched at one end of the junction; a read error may be the cause.

Graves' hyperthyroidism was defined as stable when no progression to ophthalmopathy occurred over 18 months of follow-up. Hyperthyroidism patients were newly diagnosed, with disease duration under 2 months, and aged 18 to 65 years. Patients with uncontrolled infections, other autoimmune diseases, pregnancy or lactation were excluded. Diagnoses were established on the basis of clinical symptoms, serum thyroxine and TRAb, thyroid ultrasound, and orbital computed tomography. PBMCs were separated from over 9 ml of fresh peripheral blood using Ficoll-Paque density gradient centrifugation. Trizol reagent was used to extract total RNA, and RNA quality was then checked on an Agilent 2100 Bioanalyzer. Measured from the cysteine to the phenylalanine, the CDR3 is 12 residues long. This entry keeps only the CDR3 DNA: 36 bases, framed from base 1. The germline V gene (reference sequence) specifies SSHAT as CDR1 and FNYEAQ as CDR2.

TCR beta CDR3 regions were amplified from RNA transcripts. The first round of RT-PCR for the TCR CDR3 was performed with the HTBI primer set and the Qiagen OneStep RT-PCR kit. Libraries were constructed in a second round of multiplex PCR, after which size selection and purification were carried out. Sequencing of the libraries was done on an Illumina HiSeq2000 using paired-end 100 bp reads. In the paper's pipeline: SOAPnuke was used to process the raw data, removing reads that contained adapters or uncalled bases, had a mean Phred below 15, or lacked an exact match to the constant primer or identifier. High-quality paired reads were merged with COPE v1.2.5, and unique nucleotide sequences were defined as clonotypes. MiTCR v1.1 was used to align clonotypes to the IMGT TRBV, TRBD and TRBJ reference segments. The analysis was restricted to V-J combinations with a frequency above 0.0001, which together covered roughly 99% of the repertoires. The TCS score was defined as the ratio of F50 (clonal expansion) to E x V (chaos), calculated using BLOSUM62-based TCRdist between CDR3 peptides within each V-J. Welch's t-statistics and random forest reduced around 510 V-J features to roughly 13, which were used in a naive Bayes classifier (R e1071). The similarity between thyroid and blood repertoires was quantified using the Morisita-Horn index. TCRdb trimmed public reads at Q25 via fastp, called clones via MiXCR and kept in-frame beta chains. Identical CDR3 protein sequences are pooled into one entry, listed with their most common genes and DNA. The V and J calls and clone size are TCRdb's, not the authors'. The sample records roughly 100,000 distinct CDR3 sequences, roughly 47% of which are singletons. About a quarter of the sample lies in the top ten.

This sequence uses TRBV7-7 and TRBJ2-2; the D gene is perhaps TRBD1, from 6 matching bases. The specimen sequenced was blood. The source is a man aged 35 to 55 with Graves' hyperthyroidism. The DNA is as follows: TGTGCTAGCAGCTTAGGGGGATGGGAGCTGTTTTTT. Its coded protein is CASSLGGWELFF.